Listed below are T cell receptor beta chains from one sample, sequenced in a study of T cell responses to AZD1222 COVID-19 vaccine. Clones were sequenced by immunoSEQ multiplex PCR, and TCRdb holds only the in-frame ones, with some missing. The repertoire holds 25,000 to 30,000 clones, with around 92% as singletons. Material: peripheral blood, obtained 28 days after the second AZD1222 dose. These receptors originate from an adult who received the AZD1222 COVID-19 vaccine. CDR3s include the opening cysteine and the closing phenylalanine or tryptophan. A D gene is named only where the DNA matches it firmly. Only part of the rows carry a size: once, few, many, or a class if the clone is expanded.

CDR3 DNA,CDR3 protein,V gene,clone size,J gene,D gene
TGCGCCCCCTCGACCGAGAACACTGAAGCTTTCTTT,CAPSTENTEAFF,TRBV10-1,NA,TRBJ1-1,NA
TGTGCCAGCAGCTCACAGGGGGCCGGGAACACTGAAGCTTTCTTT,CASSSQGAGNTEAFF,TRBV7-8,once,TRBJ1-1,TRBD1
TGTGCCAGCAGCCAGGGGACAGGGGGCAACATGGAGACCCAGTACTTC,CASSQGTGGNMETQYF,TRBV25-1,NA,TRBJ2-5,TRBD1
TGCGCCAGCAGCTTGGGACAGATCCTGAATGAAAAACTGTTTTTT,CASSLGQILNEKLFF,TRBV5-1,NA,TRBJ1-4,NA
TGTGCCAGCAGTTACGGAGTTAATGAAAAACTGTTTTTT,CASSYGVNEKLFF,TRBV6-5,few,TRBJ1-4,NA
TGTGCCAGCTCACCACCAATGGGCTTCACCGGGGAGCTGTTTTTT,CASSPPMGFTGELFF,TRBV18,NA,TRBJ2-2,NA
TGTGCCAGCAGCACCCCCGATAGGGGGCCGAGGGGCTATGGCTACACCTTC,CASSTPDRGPRGYGYTF,TRBV21-1,NA,TRBJ1-2,NA
TGTGCCAGCAAATTTTGGCAGGGGGACAATCAGCCCCAGCATTTT,CASKFWQGDNQPQHF,TRBV27,NA,TRBJ1-5,TRBD1
TGTGCCAGCAGGGGACTAGCGGGAGCAACTGAGCAGTTCTTC,CASRGLAGATEQFF,TRBV28,NA,TRBJ2-1,TRBD2
TGTGCCAGCAGTGGGCCAGGGCGGAACACCGGGGAGCTGTTTTTT,CASSGPGRNTGELFF,TRBV2,once,TRBJ2-2,NA
TGTGCCAGTAGTACGACAGGGGGTACTATATCGTCTGAAGCTTTCTTT,CASSTTGGTISSEAFF,TRBV19,NA,TRBJ1-1,TRBD1
TGTGCCAGCTCACCAAGAGGGACAGAGGAAAGTAATTCACCCCTCCACTTT,CASSPRGTEESNSPLHF,TRBV18,few,TRBJ1-6,TRBD1
TGTGCCAGCAGTTACGACAGGGGGCAGAACAATGAGCAGTTCTTC,CASSYDRGQNNEQFF,TRBV7-7,NA,TRBJ2-1,TRBD1
TGTGCCAGTCAGACAGCGAACGAGCCATGGGGCTACACCTTC,CASQTANEPWGYTF,TRBV19,NA,TRBJ1-2,NA
TGCAGCGTTAGAACCGGGACAGGGGCTGGAAACACCATATATTTT,CSVRTGTGAGNTIYF,TRBV29-1,NA,TRBJ1-3,TRBD1
TGTGCCAGCAGCGTAGATCCGGGGAGAAATTCACCCCTCCACTTT,CASSVDPGRNSPLHF,TRBV9,NA,TRBJ1-6,NA
TGTGCCAGCAGCCCCGCGACAGCCAAAAACATTCAGTACTTC,CASSPATAKNIQYF,TRBV7-2,NA,TRBJ2-4,NA
TGTGCCAGCAAAATGAACACTGAAGCTTTCTTT,CASKMNTEAFF,TRBV4-2,once,TRBJ1-1,NA
TGTGCCAGCAGCTTAATTGGGGTTGGCACTGAAGCTTTCTTT,CASSLIGVGTEAFF,TRBV7-2,NA,TRBJ1-1,NA
TGTGCCAGCAGCCACGGTAGTGAAAAACTGTTTTTT,CASSHGSEKLFF,TRBV14,NA,TRBJ1-4,NA
TGTGCCAGCAGCCATGGGACGGGTAATCAGCCCCAGCATTTT,CASSHGTGNQPQHF,TRBV3-1/TRBV3-2,NA,TRBJ1-5,NA
TGCGCCAGCAGCCTACCCGGGACAGATGACACCATATATTTT,CASSLPGTDDTIYF,TRBV5-1,NA,TRBJ1-3,TRBD1
TGTGCCAGCAGTTCGGCGACAGGGCAGCCCCAGCATTTT,CASSSATGQPQHF,TRBV27,NA,TRBJ1-5,TRBD1
TGCAGTGCTGCCCCCGGAGGGGAGCTGTTTTTT,CSAAPGGELFF,TRBV20-1,once,TRBJ2-2,NA
TGCGCCAGCAGCCAGGAACCCCGTTCAACAGATACGCAGTATTTT,CASSQEPRSTDTQYF,TRBV4-3,NA,TRBJ2-3,NA
TGTGCTAGTGGTTTTGCCAAGGGAAAGACCTATGGCTACACCTTC,CASGFAKGKTYGYTF,TRBV12-5,NA,TRBJ1-2,NA
TGTGCCAGCAGTTTGCAGGGGAGTCAAAATGAGCAGTTCTTC,CASSLQGSQNEQFF,TRBV27,NA,TRBJ2-1,NA
TGTGCCAGCTCACCAGGGCAGGGCTCCTACAATGAGCAGTTCTTC,CASSPGQGSYNEQFF,TRBV18,NA,TRBJ2-1,NA
TGTGCCAGCACCCGATCGACAGGGAACACTGAAGCTTTCTTT,CASTRSTGNTEAFF,TRBV3-1/TRBV3-2,NA,TRBJ1-1,NA
TGTGCCAGCAGTTTATCTACGGACAGGTACAATGAGCAGTTCTTC,CASSLSTDRYNEQFF,TRBV27,NA,TRBJ2-1,TRBD1
TGCAGCGTGCTGGCCCGGGACAGACCGGGGGATGAGCAGTTCTTC,CSVLARDRPGDEQFF,TRBV29-1,NA,TRBJ2-1,NA
TGCGCCAGCACCCCGGGTTCAGGGTTAGACTACGAGCAGTACTTC,CASTPGSGLDYEQYF,TRBV5-1,NA,TRBJ2-7,NA
TGTGCCTGGAGCCAAGCCCGAACCGAGCAGTACTTC,CAWSQARTEQYF,TRBV30,NA,TRBJ2-7,NA
TGTGCCAGTAGTAGGGGGAGTGCAAACTATGGCTACACCTTC,CASSRGSANYGYTF,TRBV19,NA,TRBJ1-2,NA